This paragraph covers one T cell receptor (beta chain) sequence. J was trimmed by 0 bases and V by 3 bases; bases with no gene match: 16. Germline V gene data show CDR1 as SGDLS and CDR2 as YYNGEE. This CDR3 region has 19 residues. Peripheral blood was drawn, around 9.5 milliliters per donor. The data belong to a study of blood T cells in healthy people across ages. Background on the study: There was about one barcoded beta molecule captured by template switching per two T cells.

Primers used in a second PCR of about 6 to 11 cycles were a sample-barcoded 5' primer and a J-beta primer mix. Each single sample gave us at least 2.5 million CDR3-containing paired-end reads. TCRdb redid the calling of the 5' RACE reads with MiXCR, one entry per CDR3 protein. The sample has over 950,000 distinct CDR3 sequences, roughly two fifths seen once. The specimen sequenced was blood. The source is a man between 18 and 35 years old in good health. The V gene is TRBV9, the J gene TRBJ2-3; TRBD1 matches 7 bases. The CDR3 DNA reads TGTGCCAGCAGCGCTCAGGGGGTGCCTGGTATTTCCAGCACAGATACGCAGTATTTT. Translating gives CASSAQGVPGISSTDTQYF.